This T cell receptor beta chain derives from a study of cytomegalovirus exposure and HLA in healthy donors (dated by TCRdb to the late 2010s). Notes on the research overall: The 500 to 800 repertoires of the first cohort and the roughly 110 validation repertoires were produced on the same platform, according to a later analysis. The study was designed to test whether signatures of past pathogen exposure could be identified by cataloging public T cell receptors. Besides the first cohort of hundreds of subjects, a separate validation cohort made up of 95 to 150 different subjects was used. To predict cytomegalovirus infection status, the study combined high-throughput TCR immunosequencing, statistical association of individual TCRs with disease status, and machine learning. Study-level results and caveats: According to the authors, the approach could potentially be generalized to other disease states and immunological phenotypes. In vitro tests confirmed that a few of the cytomegalovirus-associated TCR beta chains recognize cytomegalovirus antigens. The classifier was reported to diagnose cytomegalovirus status with high specificity and sensitivity in both the original and validation cohorts. In the study, some 180 TCR beta chains were listed as associated with cytomegalovirus. Most TCR sequences were seen in very few donors, while some public TCRs were found in many individuals. Subsequent analysis determined that TCRs grouped into clusters in the first cohort also showed a tendency toward co-occurrence across the approximately 120 validation repertoires, and 85% to 95% of cluster scores exceeded 0. A later analysis lacked HLA typing for the validation cohort, so it scored co-occurrence in that cohort across all 110 or so repertoires.

Library construction relied on the immunoSEQ multiplex PCR assay. In the original analysis: To diagnose cytomegalovirus status from the catalog of TCR beta chain sequences, a statistical classification framework was built. The clones in this table, taken by TCRdb from immuneACCESS, are in-frame only. Not every clone is retained; where verified, under half of the shortfall comes from an unresolved V gene, and the cause of the rest is unknown. V and J calls and clone size are those listed in that table; D and trimming were worked out from the DNA. The sample data list about 240,000 clones, and approximately 83% of these were observed just once. Around 1.2% of the sample is in the top ten clones. A note on this clone: What antigen it recognizes has not been identified. One base away there is no much larger clone; base qualities are not given.

Separate from the approximately 700-subject first cohort, the validation cohort of 90 to 150 subjects was the group to which the donors belonged. The receptor comes from a woman aged 25-40 years in good health and CMV-seropositive. The sequenced sample consisted of PBMCs.

The CDR3 amino acid sequence is: CASSPFGQGNYGYTF. In nucleotides, the sequence is TGTGCCAGTAGTCCTTTCGGACAGGGAAACTATGGCTACACCTTC. The sequence joins TRBV19 to TRBJ1-2; TRBD1 agrees with 8 junctional bases. From a lookup of the germline V gene (reference sequence), CDR1 and CDR2 are LNHDA and SQIVND. The junction shows trimming of 5 bases on V and 2 bases on J, and the gene matches do not reach 7 bases of it. Spanning cysteine to phenylalanine, the CDR3 consists of 15 amino acids. The read is trimmed to its CDR3 DNA, 45 bases read in frame from base 1.